This T cell receptor beta chain was observed in a study of blood T cell repertoires in COVID-19. Overall study: Both acute and convalescent COVID-19 samples were obtained from the United States, Italy and Spain. The analysed material was cDNA or gDNA that came from T cells, B-cell-depleted T cells, or PBMCs.

Authors' data handling: The authors estimated nucleated cell counts from reference gene primer amplification. Some clones are missing from TCRdb's copy, which holds only in-frame ones; the method was immunoSEQ multiplex PCR. Clone size and the V and J calls come from that table; the DNA yielded D and trimming. The table lists some 150,000 clones, roughly 84% of them singletons, with 4.8% in the top ten. Only a few counts were recorded for this clone. This CDR3 spans 15 amino acids. Germline-derived CDR1 and CDR2 are LGHDT and YNNKEL (reference sequence). Trimming left V 1 base short and J 5 bases short, with 14 bases between.

The chain combines TRBV3-1 (or the pseudogene TRBV3-2) with TRBJ1-2, with D tentatively TRBD1 (6 bases). Input material: peripheral blood. The receptor was derived from a human donor in a cohort sampled during active COVID-19. The CDR3 loop is CASSQGPGTRYGYTF. The CDR3 DNA reads as TGTGCCAGCAGCCAAGGACCTGGGACACGATATGGCTACACCTTC.